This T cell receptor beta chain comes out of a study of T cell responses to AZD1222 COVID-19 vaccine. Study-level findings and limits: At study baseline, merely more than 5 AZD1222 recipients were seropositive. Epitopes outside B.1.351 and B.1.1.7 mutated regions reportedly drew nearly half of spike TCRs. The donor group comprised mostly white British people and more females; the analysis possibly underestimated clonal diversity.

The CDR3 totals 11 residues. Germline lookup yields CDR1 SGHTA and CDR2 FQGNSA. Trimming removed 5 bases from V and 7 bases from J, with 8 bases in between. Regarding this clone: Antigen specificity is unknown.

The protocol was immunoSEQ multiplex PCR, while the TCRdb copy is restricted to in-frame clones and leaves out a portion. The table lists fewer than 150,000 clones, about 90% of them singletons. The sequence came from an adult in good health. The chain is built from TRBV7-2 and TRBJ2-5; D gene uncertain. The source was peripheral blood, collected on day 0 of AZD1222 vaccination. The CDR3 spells CASSGLGTQYF. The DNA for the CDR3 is TGTGCCAGCAGCGGGTTGGGGACCCAGTACTTC.